A selection of T cell receptor beta chains follows, all from one sample in a study of cytomegalovirus exposure and HLA in healthy donors. The table came from immunoSEQ multiplex PCR; TCRdb's copy has only in-frame clones and leaves some out. This repertoire shows about 33,000 clones, approximately 55% found once; its top ten account for around 6.5%. The sample was PBMCs. The receptors come from a woman in her 40s in good health and CMV-seropositive. Both conserved end residues are trimmed from each CDR3. Each record gives: J gene, V gene, D gene, clone size, CDR3 protein. The D gene is left open where the match is weak. The size entry is marked missing in some rows and otherwise reads once, few, many or a size class.

J gene: TRBJ2-7
V gene: TRBV4-1
D gene: .
clone size: few
CDR3 protein: ASSQSLNRRGSHEQY

J gene: TRBJ2-7
V gene: TRBV5-1
D gene: TRBD1
clone size: .
CDR3 protein: ASSSGGTGAYEQY

J gene: TRBJ1-4
V gene: TRBV30
D gene: .
clone size: .
CDR3 protein: AWSVWRTNEKLF

J gene: TRBJ1-1
V gene: TRBV6-1
D gene: .
clone size: .
CDR3 protein: ASSEAVQARIEAF

J gene: TRBJ1-2
V gene: TRBV5-1
D gene: .
clone size: .
CDR3 protein: ASSSTGTYGYT

J gene: TRBJ1-5
V gene: TRBV19
D gene: TRBD1
clone size: .
CDR3 protein: ASGGQGGNQPQH

J gene: TRBJ2-1
V gene: TRBV9
D gene: .
clone size: .
CDR3 protein: ASSVGFGVTEGQF

J gene: TRBJ1-2
V gene: TRBV13
D gene: TRBD1
clone size: .
CDR3 protein: ASSTLGQEFNGYT

J gene: TRBJ1-6
V gene: TRBV10-2
D gene: .
clone size: few
CDR3 protein: ASSESWSRLLH

J gene: TRBJ2-1
V gene: TRBV7-2
D gene: TRBD2
clone size: once
CDR3 protein: ASSLSGRGLADYNEQF

J gene: TRBJ2-2
V gene: TRBV5-1
D gene: .
clone size: .
CDR3 protein: ASSFWGQNGELF

J gene: TRBJ2-7
V gene: TRBV5-1
D gene: .
clone size: .
CDR3 protein: ASSLEGRGYEQY

J gene: TRBJ2-7
V gene: TRBV4-3
D gene: .
clone size: .
CDR3 protein: ASSQEHLDRSSYEQY

J gene: TRBJ2-7
V gene: TRBV30
D gene: .
clone size: once
CDR3 protein: AWRALQSSYEQY

J gene: TRBJ1-5
V gene: TRBV5-6
D gene: TRBD1
clone size: .
CDR3 protein: ASRTRQGDQPQH

J gene: TRBJ2-7
V gene: TRBV7-2
D gene: TRBD2
clone size: once
CDR3 protein: ASSSTSGGAYEQY

J gene: TRBJ2-2
V gene: TRBV28
D gene: .
clone size: few
CDR3 protein: ASSILFGELF

J gene: TRBJ1-4
V gene: TRBV2
D gene: .
clone size: few
CDR3 protein: ASSGGEKLF

J gene: TRBJ1-6
V gene: TRBV4-2
D gene: TRBD1
clone size: .
CDR3 protein: ASSQSGGYNSPLH

J gene: TRBJ1-1
V gene: TRBV9
D gene: .
clone size: few
CDR3 protein: ASSAEGQGDTEAF

J gene: TRBJ1-2
V gene: TRBV28
D gene: .
clone size: .
CDR3 protein: ASSLLERSYT

J gene: TRBJ2-7
V gene: TRBV2
D gene: TRBD2
clone size: .
CDR3 protein: ASTGSGILGYEQY

J gene: TRBJ1-1
V gene: TRBV19
D gene: TRBD1
clone size: .
CDR3 protein: ASTPSLSTGGTEAF

J gene: TRBJ1-5
V gene: TRBV5-6
D gene: TRBD1
clone size: .
CDR3 protein: ASSLAGTVQH

J gene: TRBJ2-7
V gene: TRBV6-5
D gene: TRBD1
clone size: .
CDR3 protein: ASSKPGQGLYEQY

J gene: TRBJ2-2
V gene: TRBV5-1
D gene: TRBD1
clone size: .
CDR3 protein: ASRPGQGSGTGELF

J gene: TRBJ2-7
V gene: TRBV5-6
D gene: TRBD1
clone size: .
CDR3 protein: ASLHHQGQLEQY

J gene: TRBJ2-2
V gene: TRBV6-5
D gene: TRBD2
clone size: .
CDR3 protein: ASSYSRGTGELF

J gene: TRBJ2-3
V gene: TRBV30
D gene: TRBD2
clone size: .
CDR3 protein: AWSNSGGNIDTQY

J gene: TRBJ2-5
V gene: TRBV7-6
D gene: TRBD1
clone size: few
CDR3 protein: ASSLPGQGAGETQY

J gene: TRBJ2-7
V gene: TRBV10-1
D gene: TRBD1
clone size: .
CDR3 protein: ARGRGRAPSSYEQY

J gene: TRBJ2-4
V gene: TRBV2
D gene: .
clone size: .
CDR3 protein: ASSEAWGLAKNIQY

J gene: TRBJ1-1
V gene: TRBV29-1
D gene: TRBD1
clone size: few
CDR3 protein: SVEGTGNTEAF

J gene: TRBJ2-2
V gene: TRBV5-1
D gene: TRBD1
clone size: few
CDR3 protein: ASSLQGQGNTGELF

J gene: TRBJ1-1
V gene: TRBV5-1
D gene: .
clone size: .
CDR3 protein: ASSNIQGSNTEAF

J gene: TRBJ2-5
V gene: TRBV5-4
D gene: .
clone size: few
CDR3 protein: ASSLGQDHQETQY

J gene: TRBJ2-1
V gene: TRBV2
D gene: TRBD2
clone size: few
CDR3 protein: ATRSLAGGRDEQF

J gene: TRBJ1-6
V gene: TRBV2
D gene: .
clone size: few
CDR3 protein: ASSPGLGSDSPLH

J gene: TRBJ1-2
V gene: TRBV6-1
D gene: TRBD1
clone size: .
CDR3 protein: ASSRGQGAGYGYT

J gene: TRBJ1-5
V gene: TRBV29-1
D gene: .
clone size: .
CDR3 protein: SVVDSAGQPQH

J gene: .
V gene: TRBV7-2
D gene: TRBD1
clone size: few
CDR3 protein: ASSRQGYEQY

J gene: TRBJ2-7
V gene: TRBV10-3
D gene: .
clone size: .
CDR3 protein: AISEDTAPYEQY

J gene: TRBJ2-7
V gene: TRBV6-5
D gene: TRBD1
clone size: .
CDR3 protein: ASRPGTGSSYEQY

J gene: TRBJ1-1
V gene: TRBV4-2
D gene: .
clone size: .
CDR3 protein: ASSRRSGDTNTEAF

J gene: TRBJ2-3
V gene: TRBV9
D gene: .
clone size: few
CDR3 protein: ASSVGGGDTQY

J gene: TRBJ2-7
V gene: TRBV12-5
D gene: TRBD1
clone size: .
CDR3 protein: ASGLGQGAQY

J gene: TRBJ2-1
V gene: TRBV9
D gene: TRBD2
clone size: .
CDR3 protein: ASSLTSDFYNEQF

J gene: TRBJ2-1
V gene: TRBV5-4
D gene: TRBD2
clone size: .
CDR3 protein: ASNSPAGGYNEQF

J gene: TRBJ1-1
V gene: TRBV6-1
D gene: TRBD1
clone size: .
CDR3 protein: ASRTWTGAEAF

J gene: TRBJ2-3
V gene: TRBV7-2
D gene: TRBD2
clone size: .
CDR3 protein: ASTERPGLATDTQY

J gene: TRBJ2-5
V gene: TRBV4-2
D gene: TRBD2
clone size: .
CDR3 protein: ASSPDGTTQETQY